A selection of T cell receptor beta chains follows, all from one sample in a study of a mutant IDH1 vaccine in newly diagnosed glioma. The table came from immunoSEQ multiplex PCR; TCRdb's copy has only in-frame clones and leaves some out. The sample shows some 67,000 clones, around four fifths of them seen only once. The sequencing here drew on peripheral blood mononuclear cells (PBMCs), taken from a glioma patient treated with radiotherapy, temozolomide or both. The receptor source for this set is a woman under 30 with glioma. Some clones in this sample may be carry-over from other donors' samples. The CDR3 runs from the conserved cysteine through the conserved F or W. D genes are given only for firm matches. A clone size is listed for some rows: how often the clone was seen (once, few, many), or a class if it is expanded.

D: .; V: TRBV4-3; length: 15; size: .; J: TRBJ1-1; DNA: TGCGCCAGCAGCCAAGTACGGGCGGTGGGTACTGAAGCTTTCTTT; CDR3: CASSQVRAVGTEAFF
D: .; V: TRBV9; length: 14; size: .; J: TRBJ2-7; DNA: TGTGCCAGCTCAAGGACAGCGGGCGGGTACGAGCAGTACTTC; CDR3: CASSRTAGGYEQYF
D: .; V: TRBV7-2; length: 14; size: .; J: TRBJ1-2; DNA: TGTGCCAGCAGCTTAGAGGCGGGACGCTATGGCTACACCTTC; CDR3: CASSLEAGRYGYTF
D: .; V: TRBV7-9; length: 16; size: .; J: TRBJ1-5; DNA: TGTGCCAGCAGCGCTGCAGGAGGGGATAGCAATCAGCCCCAGCATTTT; CDR3: CASSAAGGDSNQPQHF
D: .; V: TRBV30; length: 14; size: .; J: TRBJ2-3; DNA: TGTGCCTGCCAGGGGGCGGGGGGCACAGATACGCAGTATTTT; CDR3: CACQGAGGTDTQYF
D: TRBD2; V: TRBV25-1; length: 15; size: .; J: TRBJ2-1; DNA: TGTGCCAGCAGTCGGCGGGGGAGCTCCTACAATGAGCAGTTCTTC; CDR3: CASSRRGSSYNEQFF
D: TRBD2; V: TRBV30; length: 16; size: .; J: TRBJ2-5; DNA: TGTGCCTGGAGTGTCATGGCTAGCGGGCCCCAAGAGACCCAGTACTTC; CDR3: CAWSVMASGPQETQYF
D: TRBD2; V: TRBV10-3; length: 16; size: .; J: TRBJ2-5; DNA: TGTGCCATCAGTGGGGCGGCTAGCGGGAGTCTAGAGACCCAGTACTTC; CDR3: CAISGAASGSLETQYF
D: TRBD1; V: TRBV2; length: 13; size: .; J: TRBJ2-2; DNA: TGTGCCAGCACCGACAGGGGGGCCGGGGAGCTGTTTTTT; CDR3: CASTDRGAGELFF
D: TRBD1; V: TRBV6-5; length: 15; size: few; J: TRBJ1-5; DNA: TGTGCCAGCAGTAAACGGACAGGACGAGAACAGCCCCAGCATTTT; CDR3: CASSKRTGREQPQHF
D: .; V: TRBV6-5; length: 11; size: .; J: TRBJ1-2; DNA: TGTGCCAGTTATAACCGGTATGGCTACACCTTC; CDR3: CASYNRYGYTF
D: TRBD1; V: TRBV6-1; length: 14; size: once; J: TRBJ2-1; DNA: TGTGCCAGCAGCTTAGGACAGGGTCGGAATGAGCAGTTCTTC; CDR3: CASSLGQGRNEQFF
D: TRBD1; V: TRBV5-6; length: 16; size: .; J: TRBJ1-1; DNA: TGTGCCAGCAGCCGGACAGGGTTGGGTCGGGACACTGAAGCTTTCTTT; CDR3: CASSRTGLGRDTEAFF
D: .; V: TRBV5-6; length: 15; size: .; J: TRBJ1-6; DNA: TGTGCCAGCAGCTTGGGCGCAGGGGTTAATTCACCCCTCCACTTT; CDR3: CASSLGAGVNSPLHF
D: TRBD2; V: TRBV4-1; length: 17; size: once; J: TRBJ2-6; DNA: TGCGCCAGCAGAGAGGAGCGGGGGGCGAGTCGGGCCAACGTCCTGACTTTC; CDR3: CASREERGASRANVLTF
D: .; V: TRBV5-6; length: 14; size: .; J: TRBJ2-7; DNA: TGTGCCAGCAGCTCCACCGCGAAGGCTAGGGAGCAGTACTTC; CDR3: CASSSTAKAREQYF
D: .; V: TRBV7-2; length: 13; size: .; J: TRBJ2-5; DNA: TGTGCCAGCAGCCTCCCGCCGCTCCGGTCCCAGTACTTC; CDR3: CASSLPPLRSQYF
D: .; V: TRBV7-3; length: 14; size: .; J: TRBJ2-2; DNA: TGTGCCAGCAGCTTAAGACTATTGGGGGGGGAGCTGTTTTTT; CDR3: CASSLRLLGGELFF
D: .; V: TRBV5-7; length: 16; size: once; J: TRBJ1-5; DNA: TGTGCCAGCAGCTTGATAAAACAGGGTAGCAATCAGCCCCAGCATTTT; CDR3: CASSLIKQGSNQPQHF
D: .; V: TRBV25-1; length: 13; size: .; J: TRBJ2-3; DNA: TGTGCCAGCACCGGGACTTCCTCTTTTACGCAGTATTTT; CDR3: CASTGTSSFTQYF
D: .; V: TRBV2; length: 14; size: .; J: TRBJ1-1; DNA: TGTGCCAGCACGGCGGGGTTCGCGAACACTGAAGCTTTCTTT; CDR3: CASTAGFANTEAFF
D: .; V: TRBV29-1; length: 11; size: .; J: TRBJ2-2; DNA: TGCAGCTTTCGGCAAACCGGGGAGCTGTTTTTT; CDR3: CSFRQTGELFF
D: .; V: TRBV15; length: 17; size: few; J: TRBJ1-5; DNA: TGTGCCACCAGCAGAGCTATTATGGTGAGTTCCGGTCAGCCCCAGCATTTT; CDR3: CATSRAIMVSSGQPQHF
D: TRBD1; V: TRBV11-2; length: 15; size: .; J: TRBJ1-2; DNA: TGTGCCAGCAGCTTAGTCGGGGACAGGTACTATGGCTACACCTTC; CDR3: CASSLVGDRYYGYTF
D: .; V: TRBV6-5; length: 14; size: .; J: TRBJ1-2; DNA: TGTGCCAGCAGTTACGATCTCTCTAACTATGGCTACACCTTC; CDR3: CASSYDLSNYGYTF
D: .; V: TRBV14; length: 15; size: .; J: TRBJ1-3; DNA: TGTGCCAGCAGCCAAGAAGCAGGGCCCGGAAACACCATATATTTT; CDR3: CASSQEAGPGNTIYF
D: .; V: TRBV9; length: 13; size: .; J: TRBJ2-7; DNA: TGTGCCAGCAGCTCTAGCTGGGAGGACCTACAGTACTTC; CDR3: CASSSSWEDLQYF
D: .; V: TRBV30; length: 16; size: .; J: TRBJ1-1; DNA: TGTGCCTGGCGAGTTAAAGGGGGGGCAGGGAACACTGAAGCTTTCTTT; CDR3: CAWRVKGGAGNTEAFF
D: TRBD1; V: TRBV19; length: 17; size: .; J: TRBJ1-1; DNA: TGTGCCAGTAGTAGACGGGACAGGGGGATCGGGAACACTGAAGCTTTCTTT; CDR3: CASSRRDRGIGNTEAFF